The 8 T cell receptor beta chains below come from one sample, sequenced in a study of early T cells in non-severe SARS-CoV-2 infection (dated by TCRdb to the early 2020s). Libraries were built with 5' RACE. Instrument on record: NextSeq 500. The raw public data were reprocessed by TCRdb itself: fastp quality trimming at Q25, MiXCR clonotype calling, in-frame beta chains only. Rows matching on CDR3 protein sequence are summarized as one entry with the most common DNA and genes. Across this sample there are roughly 65,000 distinct CDR3 sequences, with 12% seen only once. Of the sample, more than 1.5% falls within the top ten clones. The source material was whole blood. The source of these receptors is an adult who was a healthcare worker with PCR-confirmed SARS-CoV-2 infection or an uninfected control (not recorded which).

The sample holds a few counts of this clonotype. V and J are TRBV6-5 and TRBJ2-7; 12 nucleotides align to TRBD2. From germline, CDR1 is MNHEY and CDR2 SVGAGI. V shed 5 bases and J 5 bases; nucleotides not matched to a gene: 13. This CDR3 spans 17 amino acids. CDR3 region: CASSKQRTSGVRNEQYF. The CDR3 DNA follows: TGTGCCAGCAGTAAACAGAGGACTAGCGGGGTAAGGAACGAGCAGTACTTC.

The chain's CDR3 is CASRSGTKAFF. The CDR3 bases are TGTGCCAGCAGATCGGGGACTAAAGCTTTCTTT. V usage is TRBV6-1 and J usage is TRBJ1-1, with a possible D match to TRBD1 (5 bases). CDR3 length: 11 amino acids. Trimming pared 6 bases from V and 9 bases from J, leaving 11 bases between. The germline CDR1 and CDR2 sequences are MNHNS and SASEGT.

This clonotype has at least ten counts. Here the CDR3 DNA reads TGCGCCAGCGGGCCCGGGGGAGTTAACACTGAAGCTTTCTTT. It encodes CASGPGGVNTEAFF. V gene TRBV5-1 combines with J gene TRBJ1-1, with a tentative D call TRBD1 (5 bases). Per germline, CDR1 SGHRS and CDR2 YFSETQ. V was cut by 7 bases and J by 2 bases, with 15 bases left in between. The CDR3 extends over 14 amino acids. The whole variable domain, remainder taken from reference TRBV5-1 and TRBJ1-1, is KAGVTQTPRYLIKTRGQQVTLSCSPISGHRSVSWYQQTPGQGLQFLFEYFSETQRNKGNFPGRFSGRQFSNSRSEMNVSTLELGDSALYLCASGPGGVNTEAFFGQGTRLTVV.

This clonotype has only a few counts. The V gene is TRBV12-3 or TRBV12-4, the J gene TRBJ2-5; D not resolved. Trimming left V 3 bases short and J 4 bases short, with 12 bases between. This CDR3 is built from 14 residues. DNA of the CDR3: TGTGCCAGCAGTTTTCGGAGTCCTGGAGAGACCCAGTACTTC. This codes for CASSFRSPGETQYF.

The table lists this clonotype with many counts. The V and J genes are TRBV18 and TRBJ2-7; D is unresolved. V lost 3 bases and J lost 3, with 9 bases in between. Germline CDR1 is KGHSH and CDR2 is LQKENI. The CDR3 contains 13 residues. In DNA, the CDR3 is TGTGCCAGCTCACCGGTTGGTAACTACGAGCAGTACTTC. Translating it yields CASSPVGNYEQYF.

The V gene is TRBV20-1, the J gene TRBJ2-1; possibly TRBD1 for D (6 bases). Germline values: CDR1 DFQATT, CDR2 SNEGSKA (reference sequence). Trimming left V 5 bases short and J 0 bases short, with 14 bases between. The length of the CDR3 is 15 residues. The CDR3 sequence: CSASRGSSSYNEQFF. The CDR3 bases are TGCAGTGCTTCCAGGGGTTCTAGCTCCTACAATGAGCAGTTCTTC.

The table lists this clonotype with a few counts. The J gene is TRBJ1-6, the V gene TRBV12-3 or TRBV12-4; tentative D call: TRBD1 (5 bases). Between the trimmed V and J ends, which lost 5 bases and 5 bases, there was a span of 13 bases. This CDR3 spans 15 amino acids. CDR3 bases: TGTGCCAGCAGTCCGCGGGGCCCTGATAATTCACCCCTCCACTTT. Translation gives CASSPRGPDNSPLHF.

This chain links TRBV11-2 with TRBJ2-2; D remains ambiguous. Germline CDR1 is SGHAT and CDR2 is FQNNGV. V lost 3 bases, J lost 0 bases, and 5 bases lay in between. CDR3 length: 14 amino acids. CDR3 nucleotide sequence: TGTGCCAGCAGCTTTTTTTCGAACACCGGGGAGCTGTTTTTT. Residues: CASSFFSNTGELFF.